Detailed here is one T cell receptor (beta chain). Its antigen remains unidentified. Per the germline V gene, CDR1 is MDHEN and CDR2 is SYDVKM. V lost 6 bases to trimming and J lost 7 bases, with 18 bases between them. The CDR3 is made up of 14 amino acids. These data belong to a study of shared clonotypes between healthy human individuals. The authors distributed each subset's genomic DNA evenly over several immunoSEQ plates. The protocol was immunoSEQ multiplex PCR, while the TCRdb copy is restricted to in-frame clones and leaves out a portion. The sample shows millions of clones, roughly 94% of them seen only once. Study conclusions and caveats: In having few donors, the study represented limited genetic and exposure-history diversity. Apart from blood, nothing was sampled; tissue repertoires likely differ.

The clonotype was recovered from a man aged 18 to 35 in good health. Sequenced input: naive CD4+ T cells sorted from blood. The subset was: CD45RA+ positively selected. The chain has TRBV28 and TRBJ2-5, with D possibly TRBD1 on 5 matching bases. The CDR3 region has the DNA TGTGCCAGCAGGTACACCAGGGCTCCGGGGACCCAGTACTTC. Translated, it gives CASRYTRAPGTQYF. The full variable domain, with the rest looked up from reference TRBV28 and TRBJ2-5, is DVKVTQSSRYLVKRTGEKVFLECVQDMDHENMFWYRQDPGLGLRLIYFSYDVKMKEKGDIPEGYSVSREKKERFSLILESASTNQTSMYLCASRYTRAPGTQYFGPGTRLLVL.